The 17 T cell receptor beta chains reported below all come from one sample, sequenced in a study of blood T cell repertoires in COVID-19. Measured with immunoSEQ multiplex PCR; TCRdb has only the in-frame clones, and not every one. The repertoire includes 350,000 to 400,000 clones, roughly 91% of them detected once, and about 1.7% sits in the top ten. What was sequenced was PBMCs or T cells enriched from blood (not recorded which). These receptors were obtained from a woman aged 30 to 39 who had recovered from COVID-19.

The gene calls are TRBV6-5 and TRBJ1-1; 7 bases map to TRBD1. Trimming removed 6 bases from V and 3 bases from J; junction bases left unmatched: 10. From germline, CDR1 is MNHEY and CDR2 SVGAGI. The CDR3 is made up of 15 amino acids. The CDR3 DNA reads TGTGCCAGCAGATCGACAGGGAGGTTGTACACTGAAGCTTTCTTT. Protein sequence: CASRSTGRLYTEAFF.

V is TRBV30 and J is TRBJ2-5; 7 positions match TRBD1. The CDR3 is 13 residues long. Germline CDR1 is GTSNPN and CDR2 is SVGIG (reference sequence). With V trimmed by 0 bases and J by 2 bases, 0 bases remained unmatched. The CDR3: CAWSVGQQETQYF. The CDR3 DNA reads TGTGCCTGGAGTGTGGGACAGCAAGAGACCCAGTACTTC.

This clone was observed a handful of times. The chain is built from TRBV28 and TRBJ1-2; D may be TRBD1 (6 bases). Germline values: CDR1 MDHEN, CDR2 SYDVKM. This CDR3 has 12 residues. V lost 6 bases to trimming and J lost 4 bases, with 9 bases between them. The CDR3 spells CASRSQGYGYTF. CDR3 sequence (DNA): TGTGCCAGCAGATCACAGGGCTATGGCTACACCTTC.

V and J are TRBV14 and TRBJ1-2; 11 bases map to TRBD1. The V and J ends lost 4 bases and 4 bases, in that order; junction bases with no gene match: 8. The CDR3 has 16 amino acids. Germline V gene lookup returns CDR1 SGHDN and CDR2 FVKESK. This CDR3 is CASSPGQGAELYGYTF. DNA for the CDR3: TGTGCCAGCAGCCCCGGACAGGGGGCCGAACTCTATGGCTACACCTTC.

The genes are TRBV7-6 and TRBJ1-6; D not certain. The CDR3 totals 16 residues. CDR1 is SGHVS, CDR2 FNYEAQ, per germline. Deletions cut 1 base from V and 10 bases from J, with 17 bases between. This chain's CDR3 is CASSLGPPLTGSPLHF. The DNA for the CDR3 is TGTGCCAGCAGCTTAGGGCCACCGCTTACCGGGTCACCCCTCCACTTT.

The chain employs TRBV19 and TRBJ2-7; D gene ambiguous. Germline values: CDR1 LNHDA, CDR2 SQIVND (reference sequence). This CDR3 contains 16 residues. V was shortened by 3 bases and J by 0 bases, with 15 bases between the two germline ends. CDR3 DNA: TGTGCCAGTAGTATCAAGACTGGAACGCTCTCCTACGAGCAGTACTTC. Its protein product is CASSIKTGTLSYEQYF.

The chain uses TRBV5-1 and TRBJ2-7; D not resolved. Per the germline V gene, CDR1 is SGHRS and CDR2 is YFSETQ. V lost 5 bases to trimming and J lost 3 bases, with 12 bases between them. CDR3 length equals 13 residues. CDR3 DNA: TGCGCCAGCAGACAAGACACGTTCTACGAGCAGTACTTC. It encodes CASRQDTFYEQYF.

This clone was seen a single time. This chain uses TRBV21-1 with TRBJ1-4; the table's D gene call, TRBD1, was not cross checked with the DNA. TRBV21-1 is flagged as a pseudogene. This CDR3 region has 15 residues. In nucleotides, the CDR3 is TGTGCCAGCAGCAAATTGGGACAGGGAGGGGAAAAACTGTTTTTT. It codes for CASSKLGQGGEKLFF.

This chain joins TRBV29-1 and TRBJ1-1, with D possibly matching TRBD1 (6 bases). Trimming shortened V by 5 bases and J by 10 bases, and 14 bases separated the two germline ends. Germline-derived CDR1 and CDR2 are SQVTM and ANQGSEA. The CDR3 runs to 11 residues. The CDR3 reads CSVPQGMRAFF. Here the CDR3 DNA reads TGCAGCGTTCCCCAGGGGATGAGAGCTTTCTTT.

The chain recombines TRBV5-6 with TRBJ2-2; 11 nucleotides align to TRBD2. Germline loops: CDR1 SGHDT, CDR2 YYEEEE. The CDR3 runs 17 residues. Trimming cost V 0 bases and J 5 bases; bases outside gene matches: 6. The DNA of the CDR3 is TGTGCCAGCAGCTTGGTAGTACTAGCGGGGGATACCGGGGAGCTGTTTTTT. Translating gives CASSLVVLAGDTGELFF.

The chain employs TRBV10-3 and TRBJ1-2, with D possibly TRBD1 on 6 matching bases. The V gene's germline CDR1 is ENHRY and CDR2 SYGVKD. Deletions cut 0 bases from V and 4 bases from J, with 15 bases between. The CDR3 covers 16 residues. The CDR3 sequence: CAISESKLGQPYGYTF. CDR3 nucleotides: TGTGCCATCAGTGAGTCGAAATTGGGACAACCCTATGGCTACACCTTC.

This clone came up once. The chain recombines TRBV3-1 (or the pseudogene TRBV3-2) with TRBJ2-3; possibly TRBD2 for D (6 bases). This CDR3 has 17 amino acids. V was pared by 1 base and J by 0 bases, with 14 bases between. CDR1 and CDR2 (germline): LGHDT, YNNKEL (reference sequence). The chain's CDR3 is CASSQVLALTSTDTQYF. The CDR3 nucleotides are TGTGCCAGCAGCCAAGTTCTAGCGTTAACGAGCACAGATACGCAGTATTTT.

CDR3 protein: CAISGRDRGHEQFF. The CDR3, as DNA: TGTGCCATCAGTGGCCGGGACAGGGGGCATGAGCAGTTCTTC. The chain combines TRBV10-3 with TRBJ2-1, with 12 bases fitting TRBD1. The ends lost 4 bases at V and 8 bases at J; junction bases unmatched: 3. Germline assignment: CDR1 ENHRY and CDR2 SYGVKD. This CDR3 region has 14 residues.

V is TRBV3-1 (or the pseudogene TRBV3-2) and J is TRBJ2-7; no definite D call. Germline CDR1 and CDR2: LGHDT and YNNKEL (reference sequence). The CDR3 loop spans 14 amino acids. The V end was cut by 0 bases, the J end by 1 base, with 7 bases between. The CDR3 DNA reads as TGTGCCAGCAGCCAAGAACAAGCGTCCTACGAGCAGTACTTC. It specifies CASSQEQASYEQYF.

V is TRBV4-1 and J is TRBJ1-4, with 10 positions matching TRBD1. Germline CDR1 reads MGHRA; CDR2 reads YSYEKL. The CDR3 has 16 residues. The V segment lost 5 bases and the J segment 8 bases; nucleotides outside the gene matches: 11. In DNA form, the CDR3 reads TGCGCCAGCAGCTCCCGGGGACAGGGGTTAAAGGAAAAACTGTTTTTT. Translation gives CASSSRGQGLKEKLFF.

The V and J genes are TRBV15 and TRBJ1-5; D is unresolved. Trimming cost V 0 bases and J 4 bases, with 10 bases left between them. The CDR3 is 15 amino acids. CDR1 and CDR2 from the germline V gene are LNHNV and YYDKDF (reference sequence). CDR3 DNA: TGTGCCACCAGCAGAGACCACGCGGGAAATCAGCCCCAGCATTTT. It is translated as CATSRDHAGNQPQHF.

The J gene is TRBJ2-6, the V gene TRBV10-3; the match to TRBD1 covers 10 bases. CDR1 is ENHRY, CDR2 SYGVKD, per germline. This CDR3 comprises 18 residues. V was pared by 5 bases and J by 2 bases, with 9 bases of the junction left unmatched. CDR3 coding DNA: TGTGCCATCAGTCCGGGACAGGGGATTAGGGCTGGGGCCAACGTCCTGACTTTC. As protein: CAISPGQGIRAGANVLTF.